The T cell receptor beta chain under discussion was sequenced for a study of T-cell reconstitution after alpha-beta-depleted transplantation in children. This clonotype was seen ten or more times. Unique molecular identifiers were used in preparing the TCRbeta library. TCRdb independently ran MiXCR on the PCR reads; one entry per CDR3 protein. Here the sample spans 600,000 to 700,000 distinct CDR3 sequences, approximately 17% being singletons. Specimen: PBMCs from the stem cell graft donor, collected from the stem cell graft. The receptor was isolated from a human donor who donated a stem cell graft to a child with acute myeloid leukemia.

CDR3 amino acids: CASSPRTSGGAGEQFF. In DNA form, the CDR3 reads TGTGCCAGCAGCCCCCGGACTAGCGGGGGGGCGGGTGAGCAGTTCTTC. The rearrangement joins TRBV12-3 or TRBV12-4 to TRBJ2-1; TRBD2 aligns across 15 bases. V trimming: 6 bases; J trimming: 9 bases; junction bases outside the gene matches: 9. This CDR3 region has 16 residues.